These 32 T cell receptor beta chains originate from one sample sequenced in a study of memory CD4+ T cells and cytomegalovirus serostatus. The sort gate was single viable CD3+CD4+CD8-CD45RO+ cells for memory CD4+ T cells. Repertoires were generated with immunoSEQ multiplex PCR, while TCRdb's copy carries only in-frame clones and drops some. The sample yields about 53,000 clones, 78% seen once. What was sequenced was memory CD4+ T cells from blood. The receptors come from an adult in good health and CMV-seronegative.

The chain employs TRBV21-1 and TRBJ1-1; whether TRBD1, the table's D call, matches the DNA was not checked. TRBV21-1 is annotated as a pseudogene. The CDR3 runs to 16 residues. Here the CDR3 reads CASSKRESGQNTEAFF. The CDR3 DNA is TGTGCCAGCAGCAAACGAGAGAGTGGGCAGAACACTGAAGCTTTCTTT.

J is TRBJ1-1 and V is TRBV28; D perhaps matches TRBD1 (5 bases). CDR1 and CDR2 (germline): MDHEN, SYDVKM. V was trimmed by 6 bases and J by 4 bases, leaving 18 bases between them. The CDR3 is 15 amino acids. The CDR3 region has the DNA TGTGCCAGCAGACCACCCAAGTACGGGGGCACTGAAGCTTTCTTT. Its translation: CASRPPKYGGTEAFF.

This clone was seen a few times. This chain joins TRBV7-8 and TRBJ2-1; 9 bases align to TRBD1. The length of the CDR3 is 16 residues. Germline assignment: CDR1 SGHVS and CDR2 FQNEAQ. The ends lost 2 bases at V and 7 bases at J; junction bases unmatched: 9. The chain's CDR3 is CASSLRTGAERNEQFF. In nucleotides, the CDR3 is TGTGCCAGCAGCTTAAGGACAGGGGCTGAGAGGAATGAGCAGTTCTTC.

The V gene is TRBV19, the J gene TRBJ2-7; unclear D gene. V lost 6 bases and J 2 bases, leaving 17 bases between the germline ends. This CDR3 comprises 15 residues. The germline gives CDR1 LNHDA, CDR2 SQIVND (reference sequence). This CDR3 is CASRVGPGTTYEQYF. The CDR3 region has the DNA TGTGCCAGTAGGGTGGGTCCGGGCACCACCTACGAGCAGTACTTC.

The V gene is TRBV5-1, the J gene TRBJ2-7; D is uncertain. The CDR3 runs 16 residues. The V gene's germline CDR1 is SGHRS and CDR2 YFSETQ. Deletions cut 0 bases from V and 0 bases from J, with 13 bases between. The chain's CDR3 is CASSLDSTSGSYEQYF. DNA of the CDR3: TGCGCCAGCAGCTTGGACAGCACATCGGGCTCCTACGAGCAGTACTTC.

In its sample, this clone was seen a few times. The chain carries TRBV19 and TRBJ1-1, with a tentative D call TRBD1 (6 bases). The germline gives CDR1 LNHDA, CDR2 SQIVND (reference sequence). CDR3 size: 13 residues. V was trimmed by 4 bases and J by 8 bases, leaving 14 bases between them. The DNA for the CDR3 is TGTGCCAGTAGTAGGACATCTGACAGGGAAGCTTTCTTT. Translation: CASSRTSDREAFF.

A few counts support this clone. The chain joins TRBV4-1 to TRBJ2-3; 12 nucleotides align to TRBD1. With V trimmed by 0 bases and J by 3 bases, 10 bases remained unmatched. The CDR3 is 19 amino acids. CDR1 is MGHRA and CDR2 is YSYEKL in the germline V gene. CDR3 region: CASSQDRDRGQIRTDTQYF. As DNA, the CDR3 is TGCGCCAGCAGCCAAGACCGGGACAGGGGGCAGATAAGGACAGATACGCAGTATTTT.

V is TRBV30 and J is TRBJ1-2; 9 positions agree with TRBD1. Germline CDR1 GTSNPN, CDR2 SVGIG (reference sequence). Germline trimming cut 8 bases from V and 0 bases from J; bases unmatched to any gene: 7. The CDR3 length is 14 residues. The CDR3 nucleotides are TGTGCCCAGGACAGGGGCATAGCTAACTATGGCTACACCTTC. Amino acids: CAQDRGIANYGYTF. The whole variable domain, filled in from reference TRBV30 and TRBJ1-2, reads SQTIHQWPATLVQPVGSPLSLECTVEGTSNPNLYWYRQAAGRGLQLLFYSVGIGQISSEVPQNLSASRPQDRQFILSSKKLLLSDSGFYLCAQDRGIANYGYTFGSGTRLTVV.

The chain recombines TRBV6-1 with TRBJ2-5, with D unresolved. Germline V gene lookup returns CDR1 MNHNS and CDR2 SASEGT. The CDR3 contains 15 residues. Trimming took 1 base from V and 1 from J, leaving 10 bases between them. CDR3 sequence: CASSEEEGRQETQYF. Written as DNA, the CDR3 is TGTGCCAGCAGTGAAGAGGAAGGCCGCCAAGAGACCCAGTACTTC.

The V gene is TRBV11-3, the J gene TRBJ2-7; tentatively, D is TRBD1 (5 bases). Germline V CDR1 and CDR2: SGHNT, YENEEA. The length of the CDR3 is 15 residues. The V end lost 0 bases, the J end lost 0 bases, and 9 bases lay between the germline ends. The CDR3 region has the DNA TGTGCCAGCAGCTTAGATTCAGGGCCCTCCTACGAGCAGTACTTC. Translating gives CASSLDSGPSYEQYF.

This clone turned up a few times. The chain recombines TRBV30 with TRBJ1-1; D remains unclear. CDR1 and CDR2 from the germline V gene are GTSNPN and SVGIG (reference sequence). V dropped 2 bases and J dropped 9 bases, with 13 bases sitting between them. CDR3 length: 12 residues. Here the CDR3 reads CAWSREPSQAFF. The CDR3 nucleotides are TGTGCCTGGAGTAGGGAACCCTCCCAAGCTTTCTTT. Based on the CDR3 plus reference TRBV30 and TRBJ1-1, the full variable domain is SQTIHQWPATLVQPVGSPLSLECTVEGTSNPNLYWYRQAAGRGLQLLFYSVGIGQISSEVPQNLSASRPQDRQFILSSKKLLLSDSGFYLCAWSREPSQAFFGQGTRLTVV.

This sequence joins TRBV19 and TRBJ1-5; D perhaps matches TRBD1 (6 bases). The V end lost 5 bases, the J end lost 2 bases, and 10 bases lay between the germline ends. The CDR3 totals 14 residues. In germline, CDR1 is LNHDA, CDR2 SQIVND (reference sequence). This chain's CDR3 is CASSASGGNQPQHF. DNA of the CDR3: TGTGCCAGTAGTGCATCAGGGGGCAATCAGCCCCAGCATTTT.

The chain uses TRBV10-3 and TRBJ1-1; D might be TRBD1 (5 bases). CDR1 and CDR2 from the germline V gene are ENHRY and SYGVKD. The CDR3 totals 16 residues. With 10 bases removed from V and 0 bases from J, the gap between germline ends came to 21 bases. The CDR3 protein is CATAFRAVGMNTEAFF. The DNA of the CDR3 is TGTGCCACCGCCTTCAGGGCTGTTGGAATGAACACTGAAGCTTTCTTT.

The V and J genes are TRBV30 and TRBJ1-2, with 11 positions matching TRBD1. The CDR3 is 17 amino acids. In germline, CDR1 is GTSNPN, CDR2 SVGIG (reference sequence). The V and J ends lost 5 bases and 8 bases, in that order; junction bases with no gene match: 19. The CDR3 sequence is CAWGGRSPGQGAKGYTF. CDR3 nucleotides: TGTGCCTGGGGAGGACGCTCACCCGGACAGGGGGCTAAAGGCTACACCTTC.

The rearrangement uses TRBV7-2 and TRBJ1-2; D ambiguous. The CDR3 length is 13 residues. CDR1 is SGHTA, CDR2 FQGNSA, per germline. Trimming left V 5 bases short and J 4 bases short, with 11 bases between. Here the CDR3 reads CASSPDGPYGYTF. The CDR3 nucleotides read TGTGCCAGCAGCCCGGACGGACCCTATGGCTACACCTTC.

The J gene is TRBJ1-6, the V gene TRBV15; maybe TRBD1 (5 bases). Germline-derived CDR1 and CDR2 are LNHNV and YYDKDF (reference sequence). The CDR3 loop spans 16 amino acids. With 1 base removed from V and 13 bases from J, the gap between germline ends came to 20 bases. CDR3 nucleotides: TGTGCCACCAGCAGAGGGGGCGGCAGCCAGTTTCCGCCCCTCCACTTT. Protein product: CATSRGGGSQFPPLHF.

This rearrangement joins TRBV27 to TRBJ2-5, with D perhaps TRBD2 (5 bases). There are 15 residues in the CDR3. In germline, CDR1 is MNHEY, CDR2 SMNVEV (reference sequence). V shed 2 bases and J shed 3 bases, with 13 bases lying between them. CDR3 region: CASSLRAGREETQYF. CDR3 sequence (DNA): TGTGCCAGCAGTTTAAGAGCCGGGCGGGAAGAGACCCAGTACTTC.

The chain links TRBV7-3 to TRBJ1-2; 8 positions match TRBD1. CDR3 length equals 16 residues. CDR1 and CDR2 from the germline V gene are SGHTA and FQGTGA. V dropped 4 bases and J dropped 4; count of bases not matched to a gene: 11. Written as DNA, the CDR3 is TGTGCCAGCAGCTCCAACCAGGGGGCGATCAGCTATGGCTACACCTTC. Protein product: CASSSNQGAISYGYTF.

The chain has TRBV7-2 and TRBJ2-7; TRBD2 agrees at 15 bases. V shed 0 bases and J 3 bases; nucleotides not matched to a gene: 9. Germline V gene lookup returns CDR1 SGHTA and CDR2 FQGNSA. CDR3 size: 19 residues. For the CDR3, the DNA is TGTGCCAGCAGCTTAGCGCTGGGACTAGCGGGGGGCCTAAGCTACGAGCAGTACTTC. Amino acid sequence: CASSLALGLAGGLSYEQYF.

CDR3 region: CAREGGTVTRPSSYNEQFF. The CDR3 DNA follows: TGTGCCCGCGAGGGGGGTACGGTAACGCGGCCCAGCTCCTACAATGAGCAGTTCTTC. J is TRBJ2-1 and V is TRBV30; TRBD1 or TRBD2 may be the D gene (6 bases each). CDR1 and CDR2 (germline): GTSNPN, SVGIG (reference sequence). The CDR3 has 19 amino acids. The V end lost 8 bases, the J end lost 0 bases, and 29 bases lay between the germline ends.

The chain carries TRBV2 and TRBJ1-2, with a tentative D call TRBD1 (5 bases). The V and J ends lost 6 bases and 4 bases respectively, with 12 bases between them. CDR3 length: 13 amino acids. Germline CDR1 SNHLY, CDR2 FYNNEI. CDR3 sequence: CASSGDGIYGYTF. In DNA form, the CDR3 reads TGTGCCAGCAGCGGGGACGGAATCTATGGCTACACCTTC.

This sequence joins TRBV4-2 and TRBJ2-6, with 10 bases that match TRBD1. CDR1 and CDR2 from the germline V gene are LGHNA and YNFKEQ. V shed 0 bases and J 2 bases; nucleotides not matched to a gene: 7. The CDR3 loop spans 19 amino acids. The DNA for the CDR3 is TGTGCCAGCAGCCAAGAACAAATTGGACAGGGGGCTGGGGCCAACGTCCTGACTTTC. This translates into CASSQEQIGQGAGANVLTF.

The V and J genes are TRBV7-9 and TRBJ2-3; D remains ambiguous. CDR3 length: 12 residues. The germline V gene has CDR1 SEHNR and CDR2 FQNEAQ (reference sequence). The V and J ends lost 1 base and 9 bases respectively, with 8 bases between them. The CDR3 spells CASSLVQHTQYF. In DNA form, the CDR3 reads TGTGCCAGCAGCTTAGTCCAACACACGCAGTATTTT.

This chain joins TRBV11-3 and TRBJ1-2; the D is unclear. The CDR3 covers 13 residues. The germline V gene encodes CDR1 SGHNT and CDR2 YENEEA. Trimming left V 0 bases short and J 7 bases short, with 9 bases between. For the CDR3, the DNA is TGTGCCAGCAGCTTAGAAGGAGGCGTTGGCTACACCTTC. Translating it yields CASSLEGGVGYTF.

This chain links TRBV12-5 with TRBJ2-3; D possibly corresponds to TRBD1 (6 bases). Trimming shortened V by 1 base and J by 5 bases, and 10 bases separated the two germline ends. Germline V CDR1 and CDR2: LGHNT, FRNRAP. This CDR3 is built from 14 residues. This CDR3 is CASGLGTVGDTQYF. In DNA form, the CDR3 reads TGTGCTAGTGGTTTGGGGACAGTAGGAGATACGCAGTATTTT.

The chain couples TRBV7-8 to TRBJ1-3; D ambiguous. Trimming removed 5 bases at V and 0 bases at J, with 11 bases between. CDR3 size: 15 residues. Germline CDR1 SGHVS, CDR2 FQNEAQ. DNA of the CDR3: TGTGCCAGCAGCGAAAGGCGGTTCTCTGGAAACACCATATATTTT. It encodes CASSERRFSGNTIYF.

CDR3 loop: CASRTTGELFF. CDR3 coding DNA: TGTGCCAGTAGGACGACCGGGGAGCTGTTTTTT. The chain links TRBV19 to TRBJ2-2, with D unclear. V lost 6 bases to trimming and J lost 5 bases, with 4 bases between them. Germline CDR1 is LNHDA and CDR2 is SQIVND (reference sequence). The CDR3 is 11 amino acids. The full variable domain, completed using reference TRBV19 and TRBJ2-2, is DGGITQSPKYLFRKEGQNVTLSCEQNLNHDAMYWYRQDPGQGLRLIYYSQIVNDFQKGDIAEGYSVSREKKESFPLTVTSAQKNPTAFYLCASRTTGELFFGEGSRLTVL.

The chain links TRBV7-2 to TRBJ1-2; the D gene is possibly TRBD1 (5 bases). In germline, CDR1 is SGHTA, CDR2 FQGNSA. There are 12 residues in the CDR3. V shed 3 bases and J shed 9 bases, with 11 bases lying between them. CDR3 DNA sequence: TGTGCCAGCAGCTTCAGGGAGAATAGCTACACCTTC. Translated: CASSFRENSYTF. The full variable domain, in which reference TRBV7-2 and TRBJ1-2 provide the parts outside the CDR3, is GAGVSQSPSNKVTEKGKDVELRCDPISGHTALYWYRQSLGQGLEFLIYFQGNSAPDKSGLPSDRFSAERTGGSVSTLTIQRTQQEDSAVYLCASSFRENSYTFGSGTRLTVV.

In DNA form, the CDR3 reads TGTGCCAGCAGCAAAGGGGCCTCCTACAATGAGCAGTTCTTC. This encodes CASSKGASYNEQFF. The chain is built from TRBV11-3 and TRBJ2-1, with D perhaps matching TRBD1 (5 bases). Germline CDR1 and CDR2: SGHNT and YENEEA. The length of the CDR3 is 14 residues. The germline V and J ends were trimmed by 5 bases and 0 bases, with 8 bases remaining between them.

V and J are TRBV6-5 and TRBJ1-1; tentative D call: TRBD1 (5 bases). The germline gives CDR1 MNHEY, CDR2 SVGAGI. With 0 bases removed from V and 7 bases from J, the gap between germline ends came to 9 bases. The CDR3 length is 13 residues. The CDR3, as DNA: TGTGCCAGCAGTTACTCCGACAGAGTTGAAGCTTTCTTT. Translating it yields CASSYSDRVEAFF.

The chain employs TRBV6-1 and TRBJ2-5; 15 bases line up with TRBD2. V lost 2 bases and J lost 7; bases outside the gene matches: 14. Germline-derived CDR1 and CDR2 are MNHNS and SASEGT. The CDR3 has 19 residues. This chain's CDR3 is CASSESGTSGGRALRTQYF. The DNA of the CDR3 is TGTGCCAGCAGTGAATCCGGGACTAGCGGGGGGCGCGCTCTGCGGACCCAGTACTTC.

CDR3 amino acids: CASNLLQRNTGELFF. CDR3 nucleotides: TGCGCCAGCAATCTTCTACAGAGAAACACCGGGGAGCTGTTTTTT. The V and J genes are TRBV5-1 and TRBJ2-2; D unclear. Germline CDR1 reads SGHRS; CDR2 reads YFSETQ. This CDR3 is 15 amino acids long. With 6 bases removed from V and 2 bases from J, the gap between germline ends came to 14 bases.